This T cell receptor beta chain stems from a study of blood T cells in healthy people across ages. A sample-barcoded 5' primer and a J-beta primer mix were used in a second PCR of roughly 6 to 11 cycles. TCRdb reprocessed the 5' RACE reads via MiXCR and lists one record per CDR3 protein. This table holds roughly 1,500,000 distinct CDR3 sequences, almost 35% found once. Caucasian individuals from Russia who were healthy and aged 6 to 90 acted as donors. CDR1 and CDR2 from the germline V gene are SGHRS and YFSETQ. Trimming cost V 4 bases and J 6 bases; bases outside gene matches: 6. This CDR3 has 15 amino acids.

V and J are TRBV5-1 and TRBJ2-5, with 13 bases identical to TRBD2. The sequence came from a woman in her 30s in good health. Sequences were obtained from blood. CDR3 loop: CASSETSGGLKTQYF. CDR3 in DNA: TGCGCCAGCAGCGAGACTAGCGGGGGGTTAAAGACCCAGTACTTC.